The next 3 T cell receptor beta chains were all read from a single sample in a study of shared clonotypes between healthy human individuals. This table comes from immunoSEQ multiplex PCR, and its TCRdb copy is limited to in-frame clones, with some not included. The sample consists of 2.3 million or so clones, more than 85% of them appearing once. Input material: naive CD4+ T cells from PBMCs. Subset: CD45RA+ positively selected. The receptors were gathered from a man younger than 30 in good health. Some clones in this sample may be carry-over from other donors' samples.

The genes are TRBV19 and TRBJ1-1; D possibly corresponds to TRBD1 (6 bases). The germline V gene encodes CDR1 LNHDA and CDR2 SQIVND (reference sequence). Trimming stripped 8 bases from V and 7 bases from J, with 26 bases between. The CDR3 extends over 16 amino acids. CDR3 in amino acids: CASSSTLIWGPNEAFF. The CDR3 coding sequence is TGTGCCAGTTCGTCGACATTAATTTGGGGGCCCAATGAAGCTTTCTTT.

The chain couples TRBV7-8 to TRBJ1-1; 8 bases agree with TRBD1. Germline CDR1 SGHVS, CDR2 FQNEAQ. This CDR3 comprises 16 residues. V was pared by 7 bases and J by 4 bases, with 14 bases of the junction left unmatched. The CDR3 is CASKDLWQGAPTEAFF. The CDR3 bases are TGTGCCAGCAAGGACCTTTGGCAGGGGGCCCCCACTGAAGCTTTCTTT.

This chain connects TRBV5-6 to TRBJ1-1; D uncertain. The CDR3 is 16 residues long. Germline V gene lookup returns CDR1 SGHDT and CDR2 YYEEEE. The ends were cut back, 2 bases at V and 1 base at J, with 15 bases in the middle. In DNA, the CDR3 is TGTGCCAGCAGCTTATTTGGGTTTTCGGAGAACACTGAAGCTTTCTTT. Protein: CASSLFGFSENTEAFF.